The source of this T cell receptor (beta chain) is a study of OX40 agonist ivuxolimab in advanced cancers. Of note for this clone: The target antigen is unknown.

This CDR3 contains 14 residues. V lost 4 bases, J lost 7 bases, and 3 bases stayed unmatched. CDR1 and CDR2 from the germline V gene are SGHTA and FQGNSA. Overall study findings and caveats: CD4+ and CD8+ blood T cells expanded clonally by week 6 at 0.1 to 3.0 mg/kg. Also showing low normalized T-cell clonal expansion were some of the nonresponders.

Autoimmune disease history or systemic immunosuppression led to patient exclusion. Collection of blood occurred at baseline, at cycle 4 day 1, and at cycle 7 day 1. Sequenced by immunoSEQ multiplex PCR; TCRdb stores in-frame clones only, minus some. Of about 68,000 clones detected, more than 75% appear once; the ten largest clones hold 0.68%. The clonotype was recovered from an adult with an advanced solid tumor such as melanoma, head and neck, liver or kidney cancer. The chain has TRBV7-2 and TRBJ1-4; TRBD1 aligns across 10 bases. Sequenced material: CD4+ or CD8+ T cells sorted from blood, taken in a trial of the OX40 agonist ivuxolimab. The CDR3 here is CASSYRTGGEKLFF. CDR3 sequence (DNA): TGTGCCAGCAGCTACCGGACAGGGGGTGAAAAACTGTTTTTT.